This section outlines one T cell receptor (beta chain) sequence together with its context. Its antigen is currently unknown. As it was prepared, the TCRbeta library received unique molecular identifiers. TCRdb used MiXCR to reprocess the PCR reads, holding one entry per CDR3 protein. This table holds about 16,000 distinct CDR3 sequences, roughly 7.8% found once. Germline trimming cut 5 bases from V and 3 bases from J; bases unmatched to any gene: 10. This CDR3 region has 15 residues. Germline CDR1 is DFQATT and CDR2 is SNEGSKA (reference sequence). The sample comes from a study of T-cell reconstitution after alpha-beta-depleted transplantation in children. General study points: Reportedly, roughly two months post-transplant, alpha-beta T cells arose from several hundred expanded graft clones. At one year after transplant, newly produced T cells mostly accounted for T-cell counts and diversity. Some patients owed their high day-60 TCRbeta diversity to surviving recipient T cells and thymic progenitors.

This receptor was taken from a boy under two years old who had a stem cell transplant for Wiskott-Aldrich syndrome, so the T cells may come from the graft donor. The sequencing here drew on PBMCs, mostly from graft donor cells, taken 60 days after TCRalphabeta/CD19-depleted stem cell transplant. V and J are TRBV20-1 and TRBJ1-5; the match to TRBD1 covers 7 bases. In nucleotides, the CDR3 is TGCAGTGCTGATTCCCGGGACAGATACAATCAGCCCCAGCATTTT. Translated, it gives CSADSRDRYNQPQHF.